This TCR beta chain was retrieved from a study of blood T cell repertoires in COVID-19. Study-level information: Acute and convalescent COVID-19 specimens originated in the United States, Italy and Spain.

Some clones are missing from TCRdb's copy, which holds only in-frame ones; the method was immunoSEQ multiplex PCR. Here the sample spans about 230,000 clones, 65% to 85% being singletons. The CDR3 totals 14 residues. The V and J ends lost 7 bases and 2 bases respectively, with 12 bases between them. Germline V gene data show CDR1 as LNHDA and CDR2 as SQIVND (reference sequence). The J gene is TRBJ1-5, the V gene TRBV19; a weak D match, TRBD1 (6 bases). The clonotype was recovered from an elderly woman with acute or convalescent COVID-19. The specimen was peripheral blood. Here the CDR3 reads CASKANRGNQPQHF. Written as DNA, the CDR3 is TGTGCCAGTAAGGCGAACAGGGGCAATCAGCCCCAGCATTTT.